What follows are 9 T cell receptor beta chains derived from one specimen sequenced in a study of T cell changes during pregnancy in multiple sclerosis. The table came from immunoSEQ multiplex PCR; TCRdb's copy has only in-frame clones and leaves some out. The sample includes 70,000 to 80,000 clones, approximately 94% of them seen just once. The material was peripheral blood, obtained in the third trimester of pregnancy. The source of these receptors is a female donor with multiple sclerosis, enrolled in a pregnancy study.

The genes are TRBV6-4 and TRBJ2-3; 13 bases align to TRBD2. CDR1 and CDR2 from the germline V gene are MRHNA and SNTAGT. The CDR3 loop spans 15 amino acids. V was clipped by 6 bases and J by 4 bases; unmatched bases: 4. Here the CDR3 reads CASRATSGGADTQYF. CDR3 bases: TGTGCCAGCAGGGCCACTAGCGGGGGGGCAGATACGCAGTATTTT.

In its sample, this clone was seen once. The chain uses TRBV19 and TRBJ1-1, with D possibly being TRBD1 (5 bases). Germline loops: CDR1 LNHDA, CDR2 SQIVND (reference sequence). The V gene lost 4 bases and the J gene lost 2 bases, with 11 bases spanning the gap. The CDR3 is 14 residues long. Here the CDR3 DNA reads TGTGCCAGTAGTACGGACGGACAAAACACTGAAGCTTTCTTT. It codes for CASSTDGQNTEAFF.

The V call is TRBV19, the J call TRBJ1-6; 8 bases are a match to TRBD1. V gave up 3 bases and J gave up 12 bases; unmatched junction bases: 4. This CDR3 is 13 amino acids long. In germline, CDR1 is LNHDA, CDR2 SQIVND (reference sequence). The CDR3 DNA follows: TGTGCCAGTAGTATGGACAGGGTAGGACCCCTCCACTTT. Translating it yields CASSMDRVGPLHF.

The chain joins TRBV18 to TRBJ2-3, with D maybe TRBD1 (6 bases). There are 14 residues in the CDR3. Germline CDR1 is KGHSH and CDR2 is LQKENI. Trimming stripped 3 bases from V and 8 bases from J, with 15 bases between. The CDR3 nucleotides read TGTGCCAGCTCACCTCCAGGGGTGCAGGGTACGCAGTATTTT. As protein: CASSPPGVQGTQYF.

The rearrangement links TRBV7-3 to TRBJ2-2, with TRBD2 identical over 8 bases. Germline V lookup: CDR1 SGHTA, CDR2 FQGTGA. The CDR3 length is 16 residues. Trimming removed 1 base from V and 5 bases from J; junction bases left unmatched: 6. The CDR3 sequence: CASSLIGGAFTGELFF. The CDR3 DNA is TGTGCCAGCAGCTTAATCGGGGGGGCCTTTACCGGGGAGCTGTTTTTT.

The gene calls are TRBV15 and TRBJ2-5, with unresolved D. V lost 3 bases to trimming and J lost 0 bases, with 8 bases between them. This CDR3 has 14 residues. CDR1 and CDR2 from the germline V gene are LNHNV and YYDKDF (reference sequence). The CDR3 protein is CATSSGVYQETQYF. CDR3 coding DNA: TGTGCCACCAGCAGTGGAGTCTACCAAGAGACCCAGTACTTC. Variable domain in full (rest from reference TRBV15 and TRBJ2-5): DAMVIQNPRYQVTQFGKPVTLSCSQTLNHNVMYWYQQKSSQAPKLLFHYYDKDFNNEADTPDNFQSRRPNTSFCFLDIRSPGLGDTAMYLCATSSGVYQETQYFGPGTRLLVL.

The chain carries TRBV4-2 and TRBJ1-4; D unclear. Per the germline V gene, CDR1 is LGHNA and CDR2 is YNFKEQ. The ends were cut back, 0 bases at V and 0 bases at J, with 11 bases in the middle. This CDR3 contains 17 residues. The CDR3 coding sequence is TGTGCCAGCAGCCAAGATGGGCAGGTGACAACTAATGAAAAACTGTTTTTT. This gives the protein CASSQDGQVTTNEKLFF.

The chain couples TRBV19 to TRBJ2-5; D may be TRBD1 (6 bases). Germline-derived CDR1 and CDR2 are LNHDA and SQIVND (reference sequence). The V gene lost 7 bases and the J gene lost 1 base, with 10 bases spanning the gap. This CDR3 comprises 13 residues. CDR3 loop: CASMGHLQETQYF. DNA for the CDR3: TGTGCCAGTATGGGACACCTCCAAGAGACCCAGTACTTC.

V and J are TRBV9 and TRBJ1-1; D call uncertain. Germline assignment: CDR1 SGDLS and CDR2 YYNGEE. This CDR3 region has 14 residues. The V end lost 5 bases, the J end lost 0 bases, and 11 bases lay between the germline ends. In DNA, the CDR3 is TGTGCCAGCAGTAAGGTTACTATGAACACTGAAGCTTTCTTT. Its translation is CASSKVTMNTEAFF.